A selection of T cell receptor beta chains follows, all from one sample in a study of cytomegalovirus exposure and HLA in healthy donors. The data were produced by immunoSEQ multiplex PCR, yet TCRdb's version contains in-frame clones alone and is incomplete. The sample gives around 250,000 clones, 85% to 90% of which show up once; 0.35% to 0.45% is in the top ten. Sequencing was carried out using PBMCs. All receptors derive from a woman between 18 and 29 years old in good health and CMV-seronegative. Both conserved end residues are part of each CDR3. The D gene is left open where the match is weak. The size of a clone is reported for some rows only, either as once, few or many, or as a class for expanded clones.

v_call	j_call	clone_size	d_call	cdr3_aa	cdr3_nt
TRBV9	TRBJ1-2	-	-	CASSVAGVSGYGYTF	TGTGCCAGCAGCGTAGCGGGGGTGAGTGGCTATGGCTACACCTTC
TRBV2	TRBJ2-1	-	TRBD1	CASSWTGPDSDEQFF	TGTGCCAGCAGTTGGACAGGTCCGGATTCGGATGAGCAGTTCTTC
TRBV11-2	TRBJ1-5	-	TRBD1	CASSLTGGDQPQHF	TGTGCCAGCAGCTTGACAGGGGGGGATCAGCCCCAGCATTTT
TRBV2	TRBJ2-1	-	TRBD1	CASTGQGAREQFF	TGTGCCAGCACGGGACAGGGGGCTCGAGAGCAGTTCTTC
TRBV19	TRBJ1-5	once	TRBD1	CASSIGQGPQPQHF	TGTGCCAGTAGTATCGGACAGGGACCTCAGCCCCAGCATTTT
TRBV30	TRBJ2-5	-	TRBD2	CACELAGGRETQYF	TGTGCCTGCGAACTAGCGGGGGGGCGAGAGACCCAGTACTTC
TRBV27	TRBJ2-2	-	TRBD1	CASSICGRQGACTGELFF	TGTGCCAGCAGTATATGCGGGCGACAGGGGGCTTGCACCGGGGAGCTGTTTTTT
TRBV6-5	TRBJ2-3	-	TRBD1	CASSPGGHGTDTQYF	TGTGCCAGCAGTCCAGGGGGTCATGGCACAGATACGCAGTATTTT
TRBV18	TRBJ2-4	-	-	CASSPPEGVAKNIQYF	TGTGCCAGCTCACCACCGGAGGGAGTAGCCAAAAACATTCAGTACTTC
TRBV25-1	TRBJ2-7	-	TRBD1	CASRWDRGPSYEQYF	TGTGCCAGCAGATGGGACAGGGGGCCCTCCTACGAGCAGTACTTC
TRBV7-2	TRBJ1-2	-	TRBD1	CASSRRQGLYGYTF	TGTGCCAGCAGTAGGAGACAGGGATTATATGGCTACACCTTC
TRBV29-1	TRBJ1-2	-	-	CSVQTNYGYTF	TGCAGCGTTCAAACTAACTATGGCTACACCTTC
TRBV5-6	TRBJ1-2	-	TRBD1	CASSKRDSYGYTF	TGTGCCAGCAGCAAGAGGGACAGCTATGGCTACACCTTC
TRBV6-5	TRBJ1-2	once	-	CASSPLGNYGYTF	TGTGCCAGCAGTCCTCTGGGCAACTATGGCTACACCTTC
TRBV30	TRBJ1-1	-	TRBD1	CAWSSGQGETEAFF	TGTGCCTGGAGTTCGGGACAGGGCGAGACTGAAGCTTTCTTT
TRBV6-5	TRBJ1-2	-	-	CASSPGSYGYTF	TGTGCCAGCAGCCCCGGGAGCTATGGCTACACCTTC
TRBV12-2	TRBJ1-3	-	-	CASRSNTGGSGNTIYF	TGTGCAAGTCGCTCCAACACAGGGGGCTCTGGAAACACCATATATTTT
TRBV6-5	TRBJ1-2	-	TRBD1	CASSYKPDRVGYTF	TGTGCCAGCAGTTACAAGCCGGACAGGGTAGGCTACACCTTC
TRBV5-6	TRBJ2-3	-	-	CASSLGGGTDTQYF	TGTGCCAGCAGCCTGGGCGGGGGCACAGATACGCAGTATTTT
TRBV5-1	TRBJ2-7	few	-	CASRSGLGGSEQYF	TGCGCCAGCAGGTCGGGACTAGGGGGCTCCGAGCAGTACTTC
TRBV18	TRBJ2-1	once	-	CASSPTTSEQFF	TGTGCCAGCTCACCGACCACTAGCGAGCAGTTCTTC
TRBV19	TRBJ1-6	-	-	CASSSLGVYNSPLHF	TGTGCCAGTAGTTCGCTAGGGGTCTATAATTCACCCCTCCACTTT
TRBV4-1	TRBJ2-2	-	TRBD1	CASSQRDRNTGELFF	TGCGCCAGCAGCCAACGGGACAGGAACACCGGGGAGCTGTTTTTT